This passage covers 29 T cell receptor beta chains from one sample sequenced in a study of T cell changes during pregnancy in multiple sclerosis. Clones were read by immunoSEQ multiplex PCR, and TCRdb kept only the in-frame ones, dropping some. The sample has under 60,000 clones; roughly nine tenths are singletons. The sample was CD8+ T cells from peripheral blood mononuclear cells, taken after pregnancy. These receptor sequences come from a female donor with multiple sclerosis, enrolled in a pregnancy study.

The chain carries TRBV5-6 and TRBJ2-7; D may be TRBD1 (5 bases). The germline V gene encodes CDR1 SGHDT and CDR2 YYEEEE. Trimming left V 2 bases short and J 3 bases short, with 9 bases between. CDR3 length equals 13 residues. CDR3 protein: CASSFQGNYEQYF. CDR3 DNA sequence: TGTGCCAGCAGCTTCCAGGGAAACTACGAGCAGTACTTC.

CDR3: CASSAGGLQPQHF. The CDR3 bases are TGTGCCAGCAGTGCCGGCGGTTTACAGCCCCAGCATTTT. The V call is TRBV2, the J call TRBJ1-5, with D unclear. CDR1 is SNHLY and CDR2 is FYNNEI in the germline V gene. The length of the CDR3 is 13 residues. Trimming removed 4 bases at V and 7 bases at J, with 11 bases between.

J is TRBJ2-5 and V is TRBV11-2, with D perhaps TRBD2 (5 bases). Looked up from germline, CDR1 is SGHAT and CDR2 is FQNNGV. V shed 8 bases and J shed 3 bases, with 10 bases lying between them. The CDR3 covers 12 residues. In DNA, the CDR3 is TGTGCCAGCGCCGACGGGGAAGAGACCCAGTACTTC. This translates into CASADGEETQYF.

This chain connects TRBV5-6 to TRBJ1-6; TRBD1 is a possible D gene (5 bases). Germline-derived CDR1 and CDR2 are SGHDT and YYEEEE. This CDR3 comprises 16 residues. Trimming cost V 0 bases and J 6 bases, with 13 bases left between them. The CDR3 nucleotides read TGTGCCAGCAGCTTGGAGGTTGGGCAGGGTAATTCACCCCTCCACTTT. This codes for CASSLEVGQGNSPLHF.

V and J are TRBV7-3 and TRBJ2-3; D remains unclear. Deletions cut 5 bases from V and 5 bases from J, with 11 bases between. The CDR3 runs 13 residues. Per the germline V gene, CDR1 is SGHTA and CDR2 is FQGTGA. CDR3 nucleotide sequence: TGTGCCAGCAGCAGCCTGCCCCTAGATACGCAGTATTTT. This codes for CASSSLPLDTQYF. The full variable domain, with the rest looked up from reference TRBV7-3 and TRBJ2-3, is GAGVSQTPSNKVTEKGKYVELRCDPISGHTALYWYRQSLGQGPEFLIYFQGTGAADDSGLPNDRFFAVRPEGSVSTLKIQRTERGDSAVYLCASSSLPLDTQYFGPGTRLTVL.

The CDR3 protein is CASGLETGRVEWNSPLHF. The CDR3, as DNA: TGTGCTAGTGGTTTGGAGACAGGCCGTGTGGAGTGGAATTCACCCCTCCACTTT. The V and J genes are TRBV12-5 and TRBJ1-6, with a weak D call TRBD1 (6 bases). Germline CDR1 is LGHNT and CDR2 is FRNRAP. The CDR3 runs 18 residues. Between the trimmed V and J ends, which lost 1 base and 7 bases, there was a span of 20 bases. Supplemented by reference TRBV12-5 and TRBJ1-6, the full variable domain reads DARVTQTPRHKVTEMGQEVTMRCQPILGHNTVFWYRQTMMQGLELLAYFRNRAPLDDSGMPKDRFSAEMPDATLATLKIQPSEPRDSAVYFCASGLETGRVEWNSPLHFGNGTRLTVT.

V is TRBV5-1 and J is TRBJ1-1; D remains unclear. Germline values: CDR1 SGHRS, CDR2 YFSETQ. The germline V and J ends were trimmed by 1 base and 0 bases, with 10 bases remaining between them. The CDR3 covers 15 residues. CDR3 amino acids: CASSLSGSMNTEAFF. As DNA, the CDR3 is TGCGCCAGCAGCTTGTCCGGTAGCATGAACACTGAAGCTTTCTTT.

J is TRBJ1-2 and V is TRBV19; possibly TRBD1 for D (6 bases). The CDR3 is made up of 13 amino acids. Deletions cut 8 bases from V and 7 bases from J, with 17 bases between. Germline V gene sequence: CDR1 LNHDA, CDR2 SQIVND (reference sequence). CDR3 sequence: CASAQQGWSGYTF. The CDR3 DNA sequence: TGTGCCAGTGCTCAACAGGGTTGGTCTGGCTACACCTTC.

The DNA of the CDR3 is TGCGCCAGCAGCTTAGACAGGAATTCCTACAATGAGCAGTTCTTC. It is translated as CASSLDRNSYNEQFF. This rearrangement joins TRBV5-1 to TRBJ2-1; possible D gene TRBD1, 6 bases. The CDR3 is made up of 15 amino acids. V gave up 2 bases and J gave up 1 base, with 10 bases separating them. CDR1 and CDR2 (germline): SGHRS, YFSETQ.

The chain employs TRBV7-8 and TRBJ1-1, with D perhaps TRBD1 (5 bases). This CDR3 comprises 14 residues. Trimming left V 5 bases short and J 2 bases short, with 12 bases between. Germline V gene sequence: CDR1 SGHVS, CDR2 FQNEAQ. DNA of the CDR3: TGTGCCAGCAGCCCAGGAGGGGCTAACACTGAAGCTTTCTTT. Translating gives CASSPGGANTEAFF.

J is TRBJ2-3 and V is TRBV7-9; possibly TRBD2 for D (5 bases). Deletions cut 5 bases from V and 3 bases from J, with 9 bases between. Germline V gene sequence: CDR1 SEHNR, CDR2 FQNEAQ (reference sequence). This CDR3 contains 13 residues. Here the CDR3 reads CASSPEGTDTQYF. The CDR3 region has the DNA TGTGCCAGCAGCCCCGAGGGTACAGATACGCAGTATTTT.

The chain combines TRBV27 with TRBJ2-7; 7 bases are a match to TRBD2. Per the germline V gene, CDR1 is MNHEY and CDR2 is SMNVEV (reference sequence). The length of the CDR3 is 15 residues. Losses at the gene ends were 3 bases for V and 3 bases for J; bases not matched to a gene: 8. CDR3 sequence reads: CASSLGGGQGYEQYF. CDR3 coding DNA: TGTGCCAGCAGTTTGGGGGGAGGGCAGGGCTACGAGCAGTACTTC.

This clone was observed a few times. The gene calls are TRBV13 and TRBJ1-2, with unresolved D. The CDR3 has 15 residues. The V end lost 3 bases, the J end lost 2 bases, and 13 bases lay between the germline ends. Germline loops: CDR1 PRHDT, CDR2 FYEKMQ (reference sequence). As DNA, the CDR3 is TGTGCCAGCAGCTTCGAGCAACCTCGGAACTATGGCTACACCTTC. It yields the protein CASSFEQPRNYGYTF.

V and J are TRBV2 and TRBJ2-5; TRBD2 agrees at 7 bases. Trimming at V came to 11 bases and at J to 5 bases, leaving 5 bases not matched to a gene. The CDR3 is 11 residues long. Germline V gene data show CDR1 as SNHLY and CDR2 as FYNNEI. CDR3 amino acids: CASRGSETQYF. CDR3 nucleotide sequence: TGTGCCTCGCGGGGGTCGGAGACCCAGTACTTC.

This chain connects TRBV4-2 to TRBJ1-1; D gene ambiguous. Germline V gene lookup returns CDR1 LGHNA and CDR2 YNFKEQ. This CDR3 is 15 amino acids long. Trimming took off 5 bases at V and 0 bases at J, with 13 bases between the two ends. The DNA of the CDR3 is TGTGCCAGCAGCTTCATAGCCAGCCTGAACACTGAAGCTTTCTTT. Translated, it gives CASSFIASLNTEAFF.

The J gene is TRBJ2-7, the V gene TRBV10-3; 7 bases are shared with TRBD1. The CDR3 sequence is 17 residues long. V was pared by 0 bases and J by 5 bases, with 13 bases of the junction left unmatched. The germline gives CDR1 ENHRY, CDR2 SYGVKD. The CDR3 DNA sequence: TGTGCCATCAGTGAGTCGCAGGGCAGGGGGAGAATTGACGAGCAGTACTTC. Amino acid sequence: CAISESQGRGRIDEQYF.

V gene TRBV2 combines with J gene TRBJ1-2, with D unresolved. Trimming left V 2 bases short and J 3 bases short, with 10 bases between. From germline, CDR1 is SNHLY and CDR2 FYNNEI. The CDR3 runs to 14 residues. CDR3 amino acids: CASSESGSYYGYTF. In DNA form, the CDR3 reads TGTGCCAGCAGTGAAAGCGGGTCATACTATGGCTACACCTTC. Variable domain in full (rest from reference TRBV2 and TRBJ1-2): EPEVTQTPSHQVTQMGQEVILRCVPISNHLYFYWYRQILGQKVEFLVSFYNNEISEKSEIFDDQFSVERPDGSNFTLKIRSTKLEDSAMYFCASSESGSYYGYTFGSGTRLTVV.

V usage is TRBV19 and J usage is TRBJ2-7; no reliable D call. The CDR3 is made up of 12 amino acids. Germline V gene data show CDR1 as LNHDA and CDR2 as SQIVND (reference sequence). The V end lost 4 bases, the J end lost 6 bases, and 10 bases lay between the germline ends. The CDR3 spells CASSTPSGEQYF. As DNA, the CDR3 is TGTGCCAGTAGTACACCCTCCGGCGAGCAGTACTTC.

This clone showed up just a few times. The V call is TRBV27, the J call TRBJ1-2; D remains ambiguous. This CDR3 region has 17 residues. Deletions cut 6 bases from V and 8 bases from J, with 28 bases between. CDR1 is MNHEY, CDR2 SMNVEV, per germline (reference sequence). The CDR3 bases are TGTGCCAGCAGCCGCACCCGGGAGTACAGCCGCCCTGGAGGCTACACCTTC. Translating gives CASSRTREYSRPGGYTF.

V is TRBV6-5 and J is TRBJ2-4; the match to TRBD1 covers 9 bases. V gave up 5 bases and J gave up 7 bases; unmatched junction bases: 6. The CDR3 has 14 residues. Germline V lookup: CDR1 MNHEY, CDR2 SVGAGI. The CDR3 DNA follows: TGTGCCAGCAGTACAGGGGGCGATGATAACATTCAGTACTTC. Protein product: CASSTGGDDNIQYF.

The J gene is TRBJ2-7, the V gene TRBV15; TRBD2 matches 8 bases. This CDR3 contains 15 residues. Trimming cost V 6 bases and J 1 base; bases outside gene matches: 8. The germline CDR1 and CDR2 sequences are LNHNV and YYDKDF (reference sequence). For the CDR3, the DNA is TGTGCCACCAGTGCCAGGGCTAGCGGGTCCTACGAGCAGTACTTC. The encoded protein is CATSARASGSYEQYF.

The V call is TRBV6-1, the J call TRBJ2-7; no clear D gene. Germline CDR1 is MNHNS and CDR2 is SASEGT. The ends were cut back, 7 bases at V and 0 bases at J, with 16 bases in the middle. The CDR3 has 15 amino acids. CDR3 residues: CASIPGDSSSYEQYF. Here the CDR3 DNA reads TGTGCCAGCATCCCCGGAGACTCCAGCTCCTACGAGCAGTACTTC.

The J gene is TRBJ1-4, the V gene TRBV7-8; a weak D match, TRBD1 (5 bases). Germline V gives CDR1 SGHVS, CDR2 FQNEAQ. This CDR3 region has 13 residues. Trimming shortened V by 1 base and J by 6 bases, and 6 bases separated the two germline ends. The CDR3 is CASSLGRDEKLFF. The CDR3, as DNA: TGTGCCAGCAGCTTAGGCAGGGATGAAAAACTGTTTTTT.

This chain uses TRBV7-2 with TRBJ2-1; D is ambiguous. The germline CDR1 and CDR2 sequences are SGHTA and FQGNSA. The CDR3 length is 15 residues. V was clipped by 1 base and J by 7 bases, with 14 bases between them. Written as DNA, the CDR3 is TGTGCCAGCAGCTTAGAAGAGGTCAGAGGTAATGAGCAGTTCTTC. Its protein is CASSLEEVRGNEQFF.

The chain couples TRBV9 to TRBJ1-5; no definite D call. The CDR3 spans 14 residues. Germline V gene sequence: CDR1 SGDLS, CDR2 YYNGEE. V was cut by 0 bases and J by 4 bases, with 8 bases left in between. The CDR3 DNA follows: TGTGCCAGCAGCGTAGATGGCGGAAATCAGCCCCAGCATTTT. Encoded protein: CASSVDGGNQPQHF.

This chain uses TRBV6-5 with TRBJ2-4; 9 bases agree with TRBD2. V shed 2 bases and J 10 bases; nucleotides not matched to a gene: 6. There are 14 residues in the CDR3. Germline CDR1 reads MNHEY; CDR2 reads SVGAGI. CDR3 amino acids: CASSYPGLAGIQYF. In nucleotides, the CDR3 is TGTGCCAGCAGTTACCCGGGACTAGCCGGGATTCAGTACTTC.

The chain carries TRBV29-1 and TRBJ2-1, with D possibly matching TRBD1 (5 bases). V was clipped by 0 bases and J by 4 bases, with 7 bases between them. The CDR3 is 13 amino acids. Germline lookup yields CDR1 SQVTM and CDR2 ANQGSEA. CDR3 sequence: CSVEDGAYNEQFF. In DNA, the CDR3 is TGCAGCGTTGAAGATGGGGCGTACAATGAGCAGTTCTTC.

This clone has only one observation. J is TRBJ1-4 and V is TRBV15; no reliable D call. The CDR3 loop spans 14 amino acids. V dropped 5 bases and J dropped 11 bases, with 18 bases sitting between them. CDR1 and CDR2 (germline): LNHNV, YYDKDF (reference sequence). The CDR3 sequence is CATSGKLEATKLFF. The DNA for the CDR3 is TGTGCCACCAGCGGGAAATTGGAGGCGACGAAACTGTTTTTT.

The chain recombines TRBV6-4 with TRBJ2-2; 10 bases are shared with TRBD2. The junction had 9 bases not matched to a gene; V was cut back by 4 bases and J by 7 bases. Germline V gene data show CDR1 as MRHNA and CDR2 as SNTAGT. The CDR3 spans 16 residues. The CDR3 nucleotides read TGTGCCAGCAGTGCCGCGAGCGGGGGGGCCGGCGGGGAGCTGTTTTTT. As protein: CASSAASGGAGGELFF.